This T cell receptor (beta chain) was sequenced for a study of cytomegalovirus exposure and HLA in healthy donors. Findings and limits, study-wide: As confirmed in vitro, a few CMV-associated chains were specific for CMV antigens. The authors listed 150 to 200 TCR beta chains as cytomegalovirus-associated. Most TCR sequences were uncommon, yet certain public TCRs appeared in many donors.

Note on this clone: Its cognate antigen is unknown.

Trimming left V 2 bases short and J 1 base short, with 30 bases between. The CDR3 spans 22 residues. CDR1 is MNHEY and CDR2 is SMNVEV in the germline V gene (reference sequence). Primers for the PCR totalled 60 Vbeta and 13 Jbeta. The method was immunoSEQ multiplex PCR; TCRdb's version includes in-frame clones alone and lacks a portion of them. This sample yields some 130,000 clones, of which 80% are seen a single time; over 2% belongs to the top ten. The chain uses TRBV27 and TRBJ1-5; possible D gene TRBD1, 6 bases. Material: PBMCs. The clonotype was recovered from a man in his thirties or forties in good health and CMV-seronegative. CDR3 bases: TGTGCCAGCAGTTTAGGCCCCCGGTGGGATCCCAGGGGTCGTATCAGCAATCAGCCCCAGCATTTT. Its protein is CASSLGPRWDPRGRISNQPQHF.